The entry below describes one T cell receptor (beta chain). Antigen: not known. The data were taken from a study of T-cell memory formation after mild COVID-19. Study-wide findings and caveats: Contracting CD4+ clones lay largely in CM and EM, with CD8+ ones residing in EMRA. Clones shrinking from day 15 to 85 showed even CD4/CD8 mixes; later expanders tilted CD4+.

This CDR3 is 14 amino acids long. Germline V gene lookup returns CDR1 SGHNT and CDR2 YENEEA. Trimming left V 5 bases short and J 3 bases short, with 10 bases between. UMIs and sample barcodes were carried by the TCR alpha and TCR beta cDNA libraries that 5'RACE produced using constant-segment primers. TCRdb fed the 5' RACE reads into MiXCR, producing one record per CDR3 protein. The sample has a few hundred thousand distinct CDR3 sequences; roughly 23% are singletons. Sample: PBMCs or a T cell subset sorted from them (not recorded which). This sequence was found in an adult woman who had mild COVID-19 (a few samples of this study predate the infection). Cell type and time point are not known. V usage is TRBV11-3 and J usage is TRBJ1-4, with D possibly being TRBD1 (5 bases). CDR3 region: CASSRQIANEKLFF. CDR3 DNA sequence: TGTGCCAGCAGCCGACAGATTGCTAATGAAAAACTGTTTTTT.